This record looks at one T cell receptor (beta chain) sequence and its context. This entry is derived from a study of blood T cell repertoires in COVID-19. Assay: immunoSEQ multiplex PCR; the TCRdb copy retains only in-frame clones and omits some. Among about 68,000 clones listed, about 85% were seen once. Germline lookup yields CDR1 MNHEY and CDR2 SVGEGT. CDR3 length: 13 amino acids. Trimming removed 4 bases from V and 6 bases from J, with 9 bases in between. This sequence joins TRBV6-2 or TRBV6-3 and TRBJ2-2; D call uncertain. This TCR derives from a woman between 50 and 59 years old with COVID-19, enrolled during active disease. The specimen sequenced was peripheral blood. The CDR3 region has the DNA TGTGCCAGCAGTTTAGCCCCGGCCGGGGAGCTGTTTTTT. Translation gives CASSLAPAGELFF.